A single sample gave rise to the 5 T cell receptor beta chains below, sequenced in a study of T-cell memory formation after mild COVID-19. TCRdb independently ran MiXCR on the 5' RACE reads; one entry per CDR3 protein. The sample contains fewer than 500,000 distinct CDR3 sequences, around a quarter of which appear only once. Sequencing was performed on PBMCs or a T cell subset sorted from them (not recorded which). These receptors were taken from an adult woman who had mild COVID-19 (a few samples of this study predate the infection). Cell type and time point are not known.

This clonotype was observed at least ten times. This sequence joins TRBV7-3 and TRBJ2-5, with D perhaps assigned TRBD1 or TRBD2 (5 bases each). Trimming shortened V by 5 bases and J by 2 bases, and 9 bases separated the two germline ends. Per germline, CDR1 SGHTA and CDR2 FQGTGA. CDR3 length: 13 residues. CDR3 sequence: CASSGGPQETQYF. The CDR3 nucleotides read TGTGCCAGCAGCGGGGGACCGCAAGAGACCCAGTACTTC.

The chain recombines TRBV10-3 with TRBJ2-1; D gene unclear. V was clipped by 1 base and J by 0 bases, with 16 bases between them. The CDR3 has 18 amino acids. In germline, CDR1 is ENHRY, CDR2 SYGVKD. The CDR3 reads CAISEWVYISNSYNEQFF. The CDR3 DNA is TGTGCCATCAGTGAGTGGGTCTACATCTCCAACTCCTACAATGAGCAGTTCTTC.

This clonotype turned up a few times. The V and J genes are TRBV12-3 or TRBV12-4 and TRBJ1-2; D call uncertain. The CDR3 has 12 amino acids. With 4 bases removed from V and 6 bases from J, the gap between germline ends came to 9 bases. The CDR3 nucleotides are TGTGCCAGCAGTTCGGCCCACAATGGCTACACCTTC. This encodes CASSSAHNGYTF.

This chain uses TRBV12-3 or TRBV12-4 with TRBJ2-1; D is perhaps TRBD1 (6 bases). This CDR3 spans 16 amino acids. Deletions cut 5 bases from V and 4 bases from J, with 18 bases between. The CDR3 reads CASSPMGRGEYNEQFF. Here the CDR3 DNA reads TGTGCCAGCAGTCCCATGGGCAGGGGTGAATACAATGAGCAGTTCTTC.

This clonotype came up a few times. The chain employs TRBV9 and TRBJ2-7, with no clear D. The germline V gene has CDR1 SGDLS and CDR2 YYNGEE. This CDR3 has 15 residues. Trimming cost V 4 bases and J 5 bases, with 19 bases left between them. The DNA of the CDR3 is TGTGCCAGCAGCCCGGCGATTACCCGACAAGACGAGCAGTACTTC. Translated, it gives CASSPAITRQDEQYF.